Sequencing of this T cell receptor (beta chain) was carried out in a study of a mutant IDH1 vaccine in newly diagnosed glioma. Study in general: Treated patients had a mean age of 40.4 years and a 62.5% male, approximately 38% female split. Former treatment meant radiotherapy, temozolomide, or both; the majority had gotten both. The week-35 safety follow-up was V12, and the week-47 study end was V13.

Libraries were prepared by immunoSEQ multiplex PCR; TCRdb keeps only in-frame clonotypes and omits some of them. The table has approximately 12,000 clones, roughly four fifths seen once. This CDR3 has 15 amino acids. The germline V gene encodes CDR1 LGHNA and CDR2 YNFKEQ. Trimming removed 4 bases from V and 3 bases from J, with 15 bases in between. Time point of the sample: week 47, end of study. Doses consisted of 300 ug of mutant IDH1 20-mer peptide each, paired with topical imiquimod. Of note for this clone: The antigen remains unidentified.

The origin of this receptor is a young man with glioma. The sequencing used PBMCs, collected from a glioma patient whose treatment included an IDH1 peptide vaccine. This sequence joins TRBV4-2 and TRBJ1-2; D gene unclear. CDR3 amino acids: CASSPLGGLDYGYTF. The CDR3 DNA reads as TGTGCCAGCAGCCCTCTCGGCGGCCTGGACTATGGCTACACCTTC.